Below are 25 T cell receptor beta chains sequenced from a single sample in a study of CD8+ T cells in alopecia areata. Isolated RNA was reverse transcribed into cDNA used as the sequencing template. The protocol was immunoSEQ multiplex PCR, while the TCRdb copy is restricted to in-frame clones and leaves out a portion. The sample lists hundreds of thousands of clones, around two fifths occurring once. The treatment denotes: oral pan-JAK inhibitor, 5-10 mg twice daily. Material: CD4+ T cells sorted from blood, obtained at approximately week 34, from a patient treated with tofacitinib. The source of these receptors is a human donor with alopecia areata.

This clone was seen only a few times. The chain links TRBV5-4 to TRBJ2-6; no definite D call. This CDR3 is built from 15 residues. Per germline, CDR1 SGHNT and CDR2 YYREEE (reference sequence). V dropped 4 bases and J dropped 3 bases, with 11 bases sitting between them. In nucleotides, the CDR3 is TGTGCCAGCAGCCTGGGTGGGGTTGGGGCCAACGTCCTGACTTTC. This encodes CASSLGGVGANVLTF.

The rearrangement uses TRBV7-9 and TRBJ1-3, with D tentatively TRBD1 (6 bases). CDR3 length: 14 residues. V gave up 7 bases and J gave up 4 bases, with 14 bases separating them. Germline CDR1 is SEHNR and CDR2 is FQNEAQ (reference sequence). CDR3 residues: CASTPGVAGNTIYF. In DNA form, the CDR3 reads TGTGCCAGCACCCCAGGGGTGGCAGGAAACACCATATATTTT. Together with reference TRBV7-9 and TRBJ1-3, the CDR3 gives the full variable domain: DTGVSQNPRHKITKRGQNVTFRCDPISEHNRLYWYRQTLGQGPEFLTYFQNEAQLEKSRLLSDRFSAERPKGSFSTLEIQRTEQGDSAMYLCASTPGVAGNTIYFGEGSWLTVV.

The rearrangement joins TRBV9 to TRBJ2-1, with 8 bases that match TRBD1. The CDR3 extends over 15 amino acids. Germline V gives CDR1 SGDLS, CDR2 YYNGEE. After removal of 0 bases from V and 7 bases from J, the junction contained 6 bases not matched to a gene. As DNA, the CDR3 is TGTGCCAGCAGCGTAGTGGTTCAGGGGGCGAATGAGCAGTTCTTC. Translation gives CASSVVVQGANEQFF.

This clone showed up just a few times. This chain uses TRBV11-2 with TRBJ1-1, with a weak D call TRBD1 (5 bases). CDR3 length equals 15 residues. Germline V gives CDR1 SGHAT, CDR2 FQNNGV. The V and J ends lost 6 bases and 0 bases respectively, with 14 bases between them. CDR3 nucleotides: TGTGCCAGCAGAGTAGGGGCAGCTATGAACACTGAAGCTTTCTTT. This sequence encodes CASRVGAAMNTEAFF.

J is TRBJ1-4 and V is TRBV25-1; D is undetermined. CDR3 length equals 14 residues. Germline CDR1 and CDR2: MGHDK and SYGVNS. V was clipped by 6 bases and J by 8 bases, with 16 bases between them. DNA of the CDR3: TGTGCCAGCAGCACTCCGGGGTTGGGAGAAAAACTGTTTTTT. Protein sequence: CASSTPGLGEKLFF.

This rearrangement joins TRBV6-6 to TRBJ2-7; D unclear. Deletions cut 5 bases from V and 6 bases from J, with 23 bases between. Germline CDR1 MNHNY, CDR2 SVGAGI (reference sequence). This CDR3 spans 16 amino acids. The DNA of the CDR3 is TGTGCCAGCAGTAGAAGCCGGGCCCACAAGGACCCCGAGCAGTACTTC. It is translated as CASSRSRAHKDPEQYF.

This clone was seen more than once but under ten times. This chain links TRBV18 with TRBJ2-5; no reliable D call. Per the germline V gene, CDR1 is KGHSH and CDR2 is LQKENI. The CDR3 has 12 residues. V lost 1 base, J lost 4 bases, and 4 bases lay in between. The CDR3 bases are TGTGCCAGCTCACCACAAGGAGAGACCCAGTACTTC. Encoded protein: CASSPQGETQYF. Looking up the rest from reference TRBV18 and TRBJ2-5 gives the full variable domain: NAGVMQNPRHLVRRRGQEARLRCSPMKGHSHVYWYRQLPEEGLKFMVYLQKENIIDESGMPKERFSAEFPKEGPSILRIQQVVRGDSAAYFCASSPQGETQYFGPGTRLLVL.

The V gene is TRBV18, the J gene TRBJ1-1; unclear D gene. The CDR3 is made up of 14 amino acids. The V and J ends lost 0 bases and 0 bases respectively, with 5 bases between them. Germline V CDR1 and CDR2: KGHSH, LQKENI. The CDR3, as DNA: TGTGCCAGCTCACCACCGGCAGTGAACACTGAAGCTTTCTTT. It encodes CASSPPAVNTEAFF. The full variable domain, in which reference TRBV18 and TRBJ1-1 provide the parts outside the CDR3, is NAGVMQNPRHLVRRRGQEARLRCSPMKGHSHVYWYRQLPEEGLKFMVYLQKENIIDESGMPKERFSAEFPKEGPSILRIQQVVRGDSAAYFCASSPPAVNTEAFFGQGTRLTVV.

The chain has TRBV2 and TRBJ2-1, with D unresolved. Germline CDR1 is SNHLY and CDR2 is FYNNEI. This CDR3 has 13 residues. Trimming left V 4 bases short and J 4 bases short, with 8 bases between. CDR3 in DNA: TGTGCCAGCAGTGCAAGGTGGTACAATGAGCAGTTCTTC. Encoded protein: CASSARWYNEQFF.

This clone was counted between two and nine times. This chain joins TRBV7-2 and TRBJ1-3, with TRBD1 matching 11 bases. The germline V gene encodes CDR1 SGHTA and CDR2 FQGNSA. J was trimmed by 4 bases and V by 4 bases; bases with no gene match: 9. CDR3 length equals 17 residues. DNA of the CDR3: TGTGCCAGCAGCTCCCAGATAGGACAGGGGGCCGGAAACACCATATATTTT. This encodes CASSSQIGQGAGNTIYF.

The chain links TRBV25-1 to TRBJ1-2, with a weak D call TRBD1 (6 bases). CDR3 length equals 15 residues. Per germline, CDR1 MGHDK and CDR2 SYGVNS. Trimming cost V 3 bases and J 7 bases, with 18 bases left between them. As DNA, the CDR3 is TGTGCCAGCAGTGACCCAGGGGAAGCCTCTCGTGGCTACACCTTC. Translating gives CASSDPGEASRGYTF.

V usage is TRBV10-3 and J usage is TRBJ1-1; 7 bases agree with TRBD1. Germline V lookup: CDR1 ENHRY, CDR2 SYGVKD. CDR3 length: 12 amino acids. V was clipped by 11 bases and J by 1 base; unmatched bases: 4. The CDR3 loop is CAAGQANTEAFF. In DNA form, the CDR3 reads TGTGCCGCCGGACAGGCGAACACTGAAGCTTTCTTT.

The CDR3 sequence is CASSLRGVSGYTF. The CDR3 nucleotides read TGTGCCAGCAGCCTCCGGGGCGTTAGTGGCTACACCTTC. V gene TRBV2 combines with J gene TRBJ1-2; maybe TRBD1 (5 bases). Trimming took off 6 bases at V and 7 bases at J, with 15 bases between the two ends. The CDR3 totals 13 residues. The germline gives CDR1 SNHLY, CDR2 FYNNEI.

As DNA, the CDR3 is TGTGCCAGCAGCACCTTGGGGTTCGAGCAGTACTTC. Translation gives CASSTLGFEQYF. This chain links TRBV11-2 with TRBJ2-5, with no clear D. TRBJ2-7 matches the DNA end more closely, so the J call is doubtful. Germline V gene data show CDR1 as SGHAT and CDR2 as FQNNGV. This CDR3 is 12 amino acids long.

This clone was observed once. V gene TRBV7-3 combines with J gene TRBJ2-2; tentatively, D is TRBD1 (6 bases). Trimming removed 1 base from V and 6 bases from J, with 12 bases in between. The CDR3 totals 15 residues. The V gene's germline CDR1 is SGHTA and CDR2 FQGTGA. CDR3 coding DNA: TGTGCCAGCAGCTTAAGTCGCAGGGGACCCGGGGAGCTGTTTTTT. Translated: CASSLSRRGPGELFF.

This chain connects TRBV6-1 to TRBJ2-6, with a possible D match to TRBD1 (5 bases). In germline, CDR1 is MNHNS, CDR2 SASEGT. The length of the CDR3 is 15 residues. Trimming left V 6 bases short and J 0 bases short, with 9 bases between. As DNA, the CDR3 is TGTGCCAGCAGCCGACAGAGCTCTGGGGCCAACGTCCTGACTTTC. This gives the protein CASSRQSSGANVLTF.

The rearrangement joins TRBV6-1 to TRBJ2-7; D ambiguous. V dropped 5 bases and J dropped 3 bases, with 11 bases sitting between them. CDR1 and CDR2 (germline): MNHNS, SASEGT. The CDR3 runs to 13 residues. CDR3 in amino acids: CASSSELGYEQYF. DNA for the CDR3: TGTGCCAGCAGTAGCGAGCTCGGCTACGAGCAGTACTTC.

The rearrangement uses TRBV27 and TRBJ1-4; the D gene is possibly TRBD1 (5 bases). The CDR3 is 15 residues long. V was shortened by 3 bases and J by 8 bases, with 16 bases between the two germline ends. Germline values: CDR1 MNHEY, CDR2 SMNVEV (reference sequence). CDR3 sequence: CASSFGTPGPEKLFF. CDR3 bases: TGTGCCAGCAGTTTCGGTACGCCAGGGCCGGAAAAACTGTTTTTT.

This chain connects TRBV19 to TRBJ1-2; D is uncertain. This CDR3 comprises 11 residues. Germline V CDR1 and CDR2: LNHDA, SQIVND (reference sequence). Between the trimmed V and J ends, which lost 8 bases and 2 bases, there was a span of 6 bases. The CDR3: CASFWNYGYTF. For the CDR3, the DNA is TGTGCCAGTTTTTGGAACTATGGCTACACCTTC.

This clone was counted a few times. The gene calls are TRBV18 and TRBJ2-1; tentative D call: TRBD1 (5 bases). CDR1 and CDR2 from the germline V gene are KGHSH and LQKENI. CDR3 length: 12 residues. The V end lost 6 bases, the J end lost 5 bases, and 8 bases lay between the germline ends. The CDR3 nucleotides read TGTGCCAGCTCCCAACAGGACAATGAGCAGTTCTTC. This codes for CASSQQDNEQFF.

The chain's CDR3 is CASSRDRTNTGELFF. The CDR3 bases are TGTGCCAGCAGTCGGGACAGAACGAACACCGGGGAGCTGTTTTTT. The chain employs TRBV27 and TRBJ2-2; 7 nucleotides agree with TRBD1. The germline CDR1 and CDR2 sequences are MNHEY and SMNVEV (reference sequence). This CDR3 is built from 15 residues. With 5 bases clipped from V and 0 bases from J, the junction kept 3 bases outside the gene matches.

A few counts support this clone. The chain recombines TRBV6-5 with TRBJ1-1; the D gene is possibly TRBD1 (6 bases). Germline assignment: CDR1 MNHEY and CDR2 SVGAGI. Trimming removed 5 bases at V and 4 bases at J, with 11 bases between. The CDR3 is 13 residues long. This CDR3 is CASSGVGGTEAFF. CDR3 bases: TGTGCCAGCAGTGGCGTAGGGGGCACTGAAGCTTTCTTT.

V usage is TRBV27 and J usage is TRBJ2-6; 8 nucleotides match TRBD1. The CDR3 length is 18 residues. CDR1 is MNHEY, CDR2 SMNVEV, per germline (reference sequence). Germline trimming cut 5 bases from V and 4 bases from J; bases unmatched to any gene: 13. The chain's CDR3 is CASSGTGGSTLGANVLTF. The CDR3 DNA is TGTGCCAGCAGTGGGACAGGTGGCTCAACTCTGGGGGCCAACGTCCTGACTTTC.

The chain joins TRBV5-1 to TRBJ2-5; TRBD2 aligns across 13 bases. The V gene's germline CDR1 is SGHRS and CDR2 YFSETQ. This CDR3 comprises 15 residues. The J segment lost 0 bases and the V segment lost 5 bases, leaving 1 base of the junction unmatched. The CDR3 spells CASRLAGGYQETQYF. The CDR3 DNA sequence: TGCGCCAGCAGACTAGCGGGAGGGTACCAAGAGACCCAGTACTTC.

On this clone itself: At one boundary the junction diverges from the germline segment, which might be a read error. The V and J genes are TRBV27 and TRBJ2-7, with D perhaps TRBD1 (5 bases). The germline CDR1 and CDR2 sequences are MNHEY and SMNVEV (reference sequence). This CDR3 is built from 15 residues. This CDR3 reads CASSLSLGRAQLLHF. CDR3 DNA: TGTGCCAGCAGTTTATCGTTGGGCAGGGCCCAGTTACTTCACTTC.